In this sample, the clone carrying this T cell receptor (beta chain) turned up a few times. The assay was immunoSEQ multiplex PCR, and TCRdb's table has in-frame clones only and misses some. The table lists around 73,000 clones, about 74% of them singletons. The CDR3 is made up of 14 amino acids. With 4 bases removed from V and 3 bases from J, the gap between germline ends came to 13 bases. CDR1 SGHAT and CDR2 FQNNGV come from the germline V gene. This specimen belongs to a study of blood T cell repertoires in COVID-19. Study-level background: There were acute and convalescent COVID-19 samples, and they came from the United States, Italy and Spain.

In Seattle, patients joined the study during active infection and were tracked longitudinally. Sequenced input: peripheral blood. The J gene is TRBJ2-7, the V gene TRBV11-2; D unclear. The receptor was derived from an older man with COVID-19, enrolled during active disease. CDR3 sequence reads: CASSSLRAGYEQYF. CDR3 nucleotides: TGTGCCAGCAGCTCACTCCGTGCAGGCTACGAGCAGTACTTC.